This T cell receptor (beta chain) was observed in a study of CD8 T cells in Susac syndrome. Study-level findings and limits: The TCR sequencing and HLA analysis in the study involved a relatively small number of individuals, as the study acknowledged.

TCR beta from blood CD8+ and CD4+ T cells was sequenced. Healthy donors formed controls matched for age and sex. Points on this clonotype: Its antigen is unknown.

Trimming shortened V by 0 bases and J by 2 bases, and 20 bases separated the two germline ends. The CDR3 has 18 residues. Germline loops: CDR1 LGHDT, CDR2 YNNKEL (reference sequence). An input of about 0.5 to 1 ug of RNA was subjected to reverse transcription using random hexamers. Amplification of TCR beta CDR3 was carried out by immunoSEQ multiplex PCR, which covered 54 Vbeta and 13 Jbeta segments. TCRdb re-called the immunoSEQ multiplex PCR reads with MiXCR, one entry per CDR3 protein. The data show around 45,000 distinct CDR3 sequences, 80% to 95% seen once. The V call is TRBV3-1, the J call TRBJ2-7, with a weak D call TRBD2 (6 bases). This receptor was identified in a human donor in good health. Source material: CD8+ T cells from PBMCs. As DNA, the CDR3 is TGTGCCAGCAGCCAAGATTCCTCGGGGGACGGAGCCCCCTACGAGCAGTACTTC. Amino acid sequence: CASSQDSSGDGAPYEQYF.